This is a list of T cell receptor beta chains from one sample in a study of shared clonotypes between healthy human individuals. The data were produced by immunoSEQ multiplex PCR, yet TCRdb's version contains in-frame clones alone and is incomplete. Found here are 2 million to 3 million clones, approximately 93% of them singletons; the top ten hold 0.36%. The sample comprised naive CD4+ T cells from PBMCs. Every receptor here comes from a man aged 18 to 29 in good health. Some clones in this sample may be carry-over from other donors' samples. Both conserved end residues are part of each CDR3. D genes are given only for firm matches. The listing skips clone size in some rows; elsewhere it reads once, few, many or a size class.

v_gene	j_gene	abundance	d_gene	CDR3aa	CDR3nt
TRBV30	TRBJ2-3	.	TRBD2	CAWTREDTDTQYF	TGTGCCTGGACGCGGGAGGATACAGATACGCAGTATTTT
TRBV15	TRBJ1-2	.	.	CATSRDGRGYTF	TGTGCCACCAGCAGAGATGGGCGCGGCTACACCTTC
TRBV5-1	TRBJ1-6	once	TRBD1	CASSYGTGSNSPLHF	TGCGCCAGCAGCTACGGGACAGGGTCTAATTCACCCCTCCACTTT
TRBV19	TRBJ2-5	.	TRBD2	CASSIGGSGRGETQYF	TGTGCCAGTAGTATAGGGGGAAGCGGGAGGGGTGAGACCCAGTACTTC
TRBV5-1	TRBJ2-5	.	.	CASSGSASVPSVETQYF	TGCGCCAGCAGCGGGAGTGCTAGCGTGCCCTCCGTGGAGACCCAGTACTTC
TRBV5-1	TRBJ1-5	.	.	CASSPGTGNQPQHF	TGCGCCAGCAGCCCCGGGACGGGCAATCAGCCCCAGCATTTT
TRBV6-6	TRBJ2-7	.	TRBD2	CASSYSGTTYEQYF	TGTGCCAGCAGTTACTCCGGGACTACCTACGAGCAGTACTTC
TRBV6-1	TRBJ2-3	.	TRBD2	CASIPGLAGTDTQYF	TGTGCCAGCATCCCGGGGCTAGCGGGCACAGATACGCAGTATTTT
TRBV19	TRBJ2-5	.	.	CASSRRAQETQYF	TGTGCCAGTAGTCGACGGGCCCAAGAGACCCAGTACTTC
TRBV7-2	TRBJ2-5	.	.	CASTSRTERETQYF	TGTGCCAGCACCTCCCGGACTGAGAGAGAGACCCAGTACTTC
TRBV7-9	TRBJ2-2	.	.	CASSFSNTGELFF	TGTGCCAGCAGCTTTAGTAACACCGGGGAGCTGTTTTTT
TRBV14	TRBJ2-7	.	TRBD1	CASSQYTGAEQYF	TGTGCCAGCAGCCAGTATACAGGGGCCGAGCAGTACTTC
TRBV18	TRBJ2-7	.	.	CASSPLANLEEQYF	TGTGCCAGCTCACCACTCGCCAATCTGGAAGAGCAGTACTTC
TRBV10-3	TRBJ2-1	.	TRBD2	CAISESPTGGRGDEQFF	TGTGCCATCAGTGAGTCACCGACTGGCGGGAGGGGAGATGAGCAGTTCTTC
TRBV7-2	TRBJ1-3	.	TRBD1	CASSARTGEGNTIYF	TGTGCCAGCAGCGCCCGGACAGGGGAGGGAAACACCATATATTTT
TRBV15	TRBJ1-3	.	.	CATSRGASNTIYF	TGTGCCACCAGCAGAGGAGCTTCAAACACCATATATTTT
TRBV19	TRBJ1-2	.	.	CASSIRPQVTNYGYTF	TGTGCCAGTAGTATAAGACCGCAGGTGACAAATTATGGCTACACCTTC
TRBV7-2	TRBJ2-5	.	TRBD2	CASSLIWGGETQYF	TGTGCCAGCAGCTTAATTTGGGGGGGAGAGACCCAGTACTTC
TRBV7-2	TRBJ2-3	.	TRBD1	CASSLDRGSADTQYF	TGTGCCAGCAGCCTCGACAGGGGTTCTGCAGATACGCAGTATTTT
TRBV29-1	TRBJ2-1	.	TRBD1	CSVPDRGYYNEQFF	TGCAGCGTTCCGGACAGGGGATACTACAATGAGCAGTTCTTC
TRBV28	TRBJ2-7	once	.	CASSAGIMKQYF	TGTGCCAGCAGTGCAGGGATAATGAAACAGTACTTC
TRBV29-1	TRBJ2-1	.	TRBD1	CSVDRDSYNEQFF	TGCAGCGTAGACAGGGACTCCTACAATGAGCAGTTCTTC
TRBV28	TRBJ1-1	.	.	CASKNMNTEAFF	TGTGCCAGCAAGAATATGAACACTGAAGCTTTCTTT
TRBV5-1	TRBJ1-1	.	TRBD1	CASSWGQGLIEAFF	TGCGCCAGCAGCTGGGGACAGGGTCTGATTGAAGCTTTCTTT
TRBV5-4	TRBJ1-4	.	.	CASSLGMGTNEKLFF	TGTGCCAGCAGCTTAGGAATGGGGACAAATGAAAAACTGTTTTTT
TRBV5-1	TRBJ1-5	.	.	CASSEQNQPQHF	TGCGCCAGCAGCGAACAAAATCAGCCCCAGCATTTT
TRBV2	TRBJ2-7	.	TRBD1	CASSKDRGTYEQYF	TGTGCCAGCAGTAAGGACAGGGGGACCTACGAGCAGTACTTC